The 27 T cell receptor beta chains listed next were all sequenced from one sample in a study of vaccination effects on CD4 cells after COVID-19. Their antigens are not known. Antigen-specific CD4+ T cells were first expanded with viral peptide pools by the ViraFEST assay and only then sequenced. Cultured cells yielded isolated CD4+ T cells after approximately nine days. Vaccinees lacked prior SARS-CoV-2 infection and tested negative for nucleocapsid antibodies. Libraries were prepared by immunoSEQ multiplex PCR; TCRdb keeps only in-frame clonotypes and omits some of them. The sample lists about 71,000 clones; about four fifths were seen once. The sequencing here drew on CD4+ T cells from PBMCs cultured with SARS-CoV-2 spike peptides, taken before COVID-19 vaccination. These receptors originate from a human donor who received a COVID-19 vaccine.

This chain uses TRBV3-1 (or the pseudogene TRBV3-2) with TRBJ2-3; D is perhaps TRBD1 (5 bases). V was shortened by 1 base and J by 8 bases, with 7 bases between the two germline ends. Per the germline V gene, CDR1 is LGHDT and CDR2 is YNNKEL (reference sequence). The CDR3 sequence is 12 residues long. The CDR3 nucleotides read TGTGCCAGCAGCCAAGTTAGGGGTACGCAGTATTTT. This codes for CASSQVRGTQYF.

This clone has a handful of counts. The chain joins TRBV2 to TRBJ1-2; D may be TRBD1 (5 bases). The V gene's germline CDR1 is SNHLY and CDR2 FYNNEI. The CDR3 contains 13 residues. Trimming pared 4 bases from V and 3 bases from J, leaving 9 bases between. The CDR3 nucleotides are TGTGCCAGCAGTGTCACAGGAGACTATGGCTACACCTTC. Amino acid sequence: CASSVTGDYGYTF.

This sequence joins TRBV4-1 and TRBJ1-6; TRBD1 agrees at 8 bases. The V gene's germline CDR1 is MGHRA and CDR2 YSYEKL. V was pared by 0 bases and J by 4 bases, with 20 bases of the junction left unmatched. This CDR3 comprises 22 residues. Here the CDR3 reads CASSQDPTLGSDREDYNSPLHF. The CDR3 DNA sequence: TGCGCCAGCAGCCAAGATCCTACTTTGGGGTCGGACAGGGAAGATTATAATTCACCCCTCCACTTT.

This clone was detected once. This rearrangement joins TRBV19 to TRBJ2-1, with TRBD1 matching over 7 bases. With 4 bases clipped from V and 0 bases from J, the junction kept 6 bases outside the gene matches. In germline, CDR1 is LNHDA, CDR2 SQIVND (reference sequence). The CDR3 covers 16 residues. For the CDR3, the DNA is TGTGCCAGTAGTAAGCTAGGACAGGCCTCCTACAATGAGCAGTTCTTC. Translation gives CASSKLGQASYNEQFF.

The chain combines TRBV7-6 with TRBJ2-2; possibly TRBD1 or TRBD2 for D (5 bases each). Trimming pared 4 bases from V and 2 bases from J, leaving 8 bases between. This CDR3 has 14 amino acids. CDR1 is SGHVS and CDR2 is FNYEAQ in the germline V gene. In DNA form, the CDR3 reads TGTGCCAGCAGCTACAGGACTAACACCGGGGAGCTGTTTTTT. The encoded protein is CASSYRTNTGELFF.

The CDR3 region is CASSLDPTGIASYV. The CDR3 bases are TGTGCCAGCAGCTTAGATCCAACCGGGATCGCGTCTTACGTC. The chain combines TRBV11-2 with TRBJ2-7; TRBD2 is a possible D gene (5 bases). V shed 0 bases and J shed 13 bases, with 19 bases lying between them. CDR3 length: 14 residues. Germline values: CDR1 SGHAT, CDR2 FQNNGV.

This chain links TRBV9 with TRBJ1-1, with 10 bases aligning to TRBD1. The CDR3 totals 13 residues. Germline V gene data show CDR1 as SGDLS and CDR2 as YYNGEE. V shed 5 bases and J 10 bases; nucleotides not matched to a gene: 8. CDR3 loop: CASSIGQGGVAFF. Here the CDR3 DNA reads TGTGCCAGCAGTATAGGACAGGGGGGGGTAGCTTTCTTT.

The chain carries TRBV9 and TRBJ1-2, with D possibly matching TRBD1 (6 bases). V dropped 2 bases and J dropped 2 bases, with 7 bases sitting between them. This CDR3 has 13 residues. The germline gives CDR1 SGDLS, CDR2 YYNGEE. The CDR3 coding sequence is TGTGCCAGCAGCGTCGACAGGAACTATGGCTACACCTTC. Its protein product is CASSVDRNYGYTF.

The gene calls are TRBV7-9 and TRBJ2-2; D may be TRBD2 (5 bases). Trimming left V 8 bases short and J 3 bases short, with 19 bases between. CDR1 and CDR2 from the germline V gene are SEHNR and FQNEAQ (reference sequence). The CDR3 sequence is 16 residues long. The CDR3, as DNA: TGTGCCAGCGGACCGGACCCGGACGGGGACACCGGGGAGCTGTTTTTT. This sequence encodes CASGPDPDGDTGELFF.

A single count supports this clone. The V gene is TRBV2, the J gene TRBJ1-1; D gene uncertain. V shed 6 bases and J shed 0 bases, with 8 bases lying between them. The CDR3 spans 13 residues. Germline assignment: CDR1 SNHLY and CDR2 FYNNEI. The chain's CDR3 is CASRVQLNTEAFF. As DNA, the CDR3 is TGTGCCAGCAGGGTACAGCTGAACACTGAAGCTTTCTTT.

V usage is TRBV7-8 and J usage is TRBJ2-5; no clear D gene. CDR1 SGHVS and CDR2 FQNEAQ come from the germline V gene. The V and J ends lost 0 bases and 2 bases respectively, with 10 bases between them. The CDR3 loop spans 15 amino acids. The CDR3 DNA reads as TGTGCCAGCAGCTTAGCGGTGCGAGGTCAAGAGACCCAGTACTTC. Translation gives CASSLAVRGQETQYF.

The rearrangement joins TRBV12-3 or TRBV12-4 to TRBJ2-7; D is uncertain. The V gene lost 5 bases and the J gene lost 2 bases, with 10 bases spanning the gap. The CDR3 is made up of 13 amino acids. CDR3 sequence (DNA): TGTGCCAGCAGTCGAGCCCCCCCCTACGAGCAGTACGTC. Translation gives CASSRAPPYEQYV.

There are a few counts of this clone. The J gene is TRBJ1-2, the V gene TRBV6-5; D is perhaps TRBD1 (5 bases). The CDR3 extends over 11 amino acids. Germline V lookup: CDR1 MNHEY, CDR2 SVGAGI. V lost 9 bases and J lost 8, with 13 bases in between. CDR3 sequence: CASKREGGYTF. DNA for the CDR3: TGTGCCAGTAAGAGGGAGGGGGGCTACACCTTC.

This chain uses TRBV5-1 with TRBJ1-2, with a weak D call TRBD1 (6 bases). The CDR3 sequence is 15 residues long. From germline, CDR1 is SGHRS and CDR2 YFSETQ. The V and J ends lost 0 bases and 6 bases respectively, with 15 bases between them. The CDR3: CASSLAVGAADGYTF. The CDR3 DNA follows: TGCGCCAGCAGCTTGGCCGTGGGGGCAGCGGATGGCTACACCTTC.

There are a few counts of this clone. The rearrangement links TRBV7-2 to TRBJ2-7, with D hard to call. This CDR3 is 12 amino acids long. With 4 bases removed from V and 3 bases from J, the gap between germline ends came to 7 bases. Germline V gene lookup returns CDR1 SGHTA and CDR2 FQGNSA. The DNA for the CDR3 is TGTGCCAGCAGCTACGACGGCTACGAGCAGTACGTC. Translating it yields CASSYDGYEQYV.

The chain couples TRBV7-8 to TRBJ1-2; D call uncertain. Trimming removed 0 bases from V and 8 bases from J, with 7 bases in between. Germline CDR1 is SGHVS and CDR2 is FQNEAQ. The length of the CDR3 is 12 residues. CDR3 bases: TGTGCCAGCAGCTTAGCGGAGAGGGGCTACACCTTC. Amino acid sequence: CASSLAERGYTF.

The chain joins TRBV19 to TRBJ2-2; 11 bases fit TRBD1. This CDR3 has 15 amino acids. The trim removed 5 bases at V and 4 bases at J, leaving 3 bases unmatched. Germline V gene lookup returns CDR1 LNHDA and CDR2 SQIVND (reference sequence). The CDR3 DNA sequence: TGTGCCAGTAGTCCAGGGACAGGGGGCACCGGGGAGCTGTTTTTT. It is translated as CASSPGTGGTGELFF.

The CDR3 nucleotides read TGTGCCAGCAGCCAATTTATAGGGTCTGGGGCCAACGTCCTGACTTTC. Translated: CASSQFIGSGANVLTF. This chain links TRBV3-1 (or the pseudogene TRBV3-2) with TRBJ2-6; unclear D gene. The V gene lost 2 bases and the J gene lost 1 base, with 9 bases spanning the gap. Germline CDR1 and CDR2: LGHDT and YNNKEL (reference sequence). The CDR3 spans 16 residues.

The rearrangement uses TRBV5-1 and TRBJ1-3, with D uncertain. Germline V gene sequence: CDR1 SGHRS, CDR2 YFSETQ. The V and J ends lost 0 bases and 0 bases respectively, with 4 bases between them. This CDR3 has 14 residues. The CDR3 DNA reads as TGCGCCAGCAGCTTGGTCCCCTCTGGAAACACCATATATTTT. Translating it yields CASSLVPSGNTIYF.

The chain links TRBV3-1 (or the pseudogene TRBV3-2) to TRBJ1-1, with D possibly matching TRBD1 (6 bases). Germline assignment: CDR1 LGHDT and CDR2 YNNKEL (reference sequence). The CDR3 length is 16 residues. The V end lost 1 base, the J end lost 1 base, and 13 bases lay between the germline ends. The CDR3 loop is CASSQAPGTTNTEAFF. CDR3 nucleotides: TGTGCCAGCAGCCAAGCACCCGGGACAACGAACACTGAAGCTTTCTTT.

CDR3 sequence: CASSQGRTRNIQYF. The CDR3 coding sequence is TGTGCCAGCAGCCAAGGGAGGACTAGGAACATTCAGTACTTC. V is TRBV3-1 (or the pseudogene TRBV3-2) and J is TRBJ2-4; TRBD2 matches at 7 bases. V gave up 1 base and J gave up 7 bases; unmatched junction bases: 4. In germline, CDR1 is LGHDT, CDR2 YNNKEL (reference sequence). The CDR3 length is 14 residues.

This chain connects TRBV10-2 to TRBJ1-5; D gene uncertain. The CDR3 covers 14 residues. Germline V gene sequence: CDR1 WSHSY, CDR2 SAAADI. Trimming shortened V by 0 bases and J by 9 bases, and 12 bases separated the two germline ends. The CDR3 is CASSESPPTGPQHF. The CDR3 nucleotides are TGCGCCAGCAGTGAGTCCCCCCCAACGGGGCCCCAGCATTTT.

The chain uses TRBV6-5 and TRBJ2-3; possibly TRBD1 for D (5 bases). Looked up from germline, CDR1 is MNHEY and CDR2 is SVGAGI. Trimming cost V 2 bases and J 2 bases, with 8 bases left between them. The CDR3 loop spans 14 amino acids. The CDR3 DNA reads as TGTGCCAGCAGTTACGACGGACACACAGATACGCAGTATTTT. Its protein is CASSYDGHTDTQYF.

V and J are TRBV5-1 and TRBJ2-2; D not certain. Germline V gene sequence: CDR1 SGHRS, CDR2 YFSETQ. The V gene lost 1 base and the J gene lost 1 base, with 5 bases spanning the gap. CDR3 length: 14 residues. CDR3 amino acids: CASSLPENTGELFF. The DNA for the CDR3 is TGCGCCAGCAGCTTGCCAGAGAACACCGGGGAGCTGTTTTTT.

The chain employs TRBV18 and TRBJ1-1, with D hard to call. Germline lookup yields CDR1 KGHSH and CDR2 LQKENI. This CDR3 is built from 13 residues. Trimming left V 5 bases short and J 0 bases short, with 7 bases between. The CDR3 region is CASSENMNTEAFF. For the CDR3, the DNA is TGTGCCAGCTCAGAGAACATGAACACTGAAGCTTTCTTT.

The chain employs TRBV7-2 and TRBJ2-5; 11 nucleotides match TRBD2. J gave up 5 bases and V 4 bases, and 15 bases lay outside the gene matches. Germline CDR1 reads SGHTA; CDR2 reads FQGNSA. The CDR3 sequence is 18 residues long. CDR3 region: CASSSEGLAGGPTETQYF. The CDR3 DNA reads as TGTGCCAGCAGCTCAGAGGGGCTAGCGGGGGGCCCAACGGAGACCCAGTACTTC. The full variable domain, its missing parts supplied by reference TRBV7-2 and TRBJ2-5, is GAGVSQSPSNKVTEKGKDVELRCDPISGHTALYWYRQSLGQGLEFLIYFQGNSAPDKSGLPSDRFSAERTGGSVSTLTIQRTQQEDSAVYLCASSSEGLAGGPTETQYFGPGTRLLVL.

The rearrangement uses TRBV19 and TRBJ2-5, with unresolved D. Between the trimmed V and J ends, which lost 3 bases and 2 bases, there was a span of 4 bases. The germline CDR1 and CDR2 sequences are LNHDA and SQIVND (reference sequence). This CDR3 has 12 amino acids. The CDR3 here is CASSMGQETQYF. CDR3 bases: TGTGCCAGTAGTATGGGGCAAGAGACCCAGTACTTC.